These 9 T cell receptor beta chains were sequenced from one sample in a study of T cells in Graves' hyperthyroidism and ophthalmopathy. Amplification yielded TCR beta CDR3 regions, with RNA transcripts as the source. RT-PCR in the first round (using the HTBI primer set) targeted the TCR CDR3. TCRdb reprocessed the multiplex PCR reads via MiXCR and lists one record per CDR3 protein. The sample carries hundreds of thousands of distinct CDR3 sequences, 14% to 15% recorded once. The sample comprised blood. The receptors derive from a woman aged 40 to 50 with Graves' ophthalmopathy.

In this sample, this clonotype turned up many times. The gene calls are TRBV7-2 and TRBJ2-5; TRBD2 matches 16 bases. V was pared by 4 bases and J by 4 bases, with 9 bases of the junction left unmatched. Germline CDR1 and CDR2: SGHTA and FQGNSA. This CDR3 has 18 residues. The CDR3 DNA sequence: TGTGCCAGCAGCTATGGGACTAGCGGGAGGGCCCGGGGAGAGACCCAGTACTTC. Its translation is CASSYGTSGRARGETQYF.

The table lists this clonotype with many counts. The chain is built from TRBV7-9 and TRBJ2-7; the D gene is possibly TRBD1 (5 bases). From germline, CDR1 is SEHNR and CDR2 FQNEAQ (reference sequence). V dropped 5 bases and J dropped 3 bases, with 11 bases sitting between them. The CDR3 has 13 residues. The CDR3 DNA is TGTGCCAGCAGCCTCGACAGCTTCTACGAGCAGTACTTC. Protein sequence: CASSLDSFYEQYF.

This clonotype was seen at least ten times. The V call is TRBV28, the J call TRBJ1-1, with 9 bases lining up with TRBD1. The CDR3 has 16 residues. The J segment lost 5 bases and the V segment lost 4 bases, leaving 11 bases of the junction unmatched. Germline V gives CDR1 MDHEN, CDR2 SYDVKM. This chain's CDR3 is CASSSSQGALGTEAFF. The CDR3 DNA follows: TGTGCCAGCAGTTCATCACAGGGGGCGCTGGGGACTGAAGCTTTCTTT. Combining the CDR3 with reference TRBV28 and TRBJ1-1 gives the whole variable domain DVKVTQSSRYLVKRTGEKVFLECVQDMDHENMFWYRQDPGLGLRLIYFSYDVKMKEKGDIPEGYSVSREKKERFSLILESASTNQTSMYLCASSSSQGALGTEAFFGQGTRLTVV.

V usage is TRBV10-3 and J usage is TRBJ2-2; D may be TRBD1 (5 bases). Germline values: CDR1 ENHRY, CDR2 SYGVKD. There are 15 residues in the CDR3. The V and J ends lost 3 bases and 0 bases respectively, with 8 bases between them. CDR3: CAISDAGTNTGELFF. The CDR3 region has the DNA TGTGCCATCAGTGACGCAGGGACGAACACCGGGGAGCTGTTTTTT.

A few counts support this clonotype. The chain couples TRBV6-5 to TRBJ2-5; D may be TRBD2 (6 bases). With 0 bases removed from V and 6 bases from J, the gap between germline ends came to 20 bases. The germline V gene has CDR1 MNHEY and CDR2 SVGAGI. This CDR3 spans 17 amino acids. In DNA, the CDR3 is TGTGCCAGCAGTTACTCCGGAGGGCCCTTTACGCTTAAGACCCAGTACTTC. Residues: CASSYSGGPFTLKTQYF.

This clonotype was observed many times. This chain connects TRBV15 to TRBJ1-6, with a possible D match to TRBD1 (5 bases). V lost 2 bases, J lost 8 bases, and 16 bases lay in between. Germline CDR1 LNHNV, CDR2 YYDKDF (reference sequence). The CDR3 is 16 residues long. The CDR3: CATSRSKQVAYSPLHF. CDR3 coding DNA: TGTGCCACCAGCAGATCAAAACAGGTGGCGTATTCACCCCTCCACTTT.

V is TRBV28 and J is TRBJ1-5, with D tentatively TRBD1 (5 bases). The CDR3 length is 15 residues. Germline V gives CDR1 MDHEN, CDR2 SYDVKM. The germline V and J ends were trimmed by 6 bases and 5 bases, with 17 bases remaining between them. CDR3 in amino acids: CASRPQDYWDQPQHF. CDR3 DNA sequence: TGTGCCAGCAGACCACAGGACTATTGGGATCAGCCCCAGCATTTT.

There are a few counts of this clonotype. The genes are TRBV3-1 and TRBJ2-7; 8 bases agree with TRBD1. Losses at the gene ends were 5 bases for V and 2 bases for J; bases not matched to a gene: 5. The CDR3 runs 14 residues. Per the germline V gene, CDR1 is LGHDT and CDR2 is YNNKEL (reference sequence). CDR3 sequence (DNA): TGTGCCAGCAGCACCCAGGGGGCGGCCTACGAGCAGTACTTC. Protein product: CASSTQGAAYEQYF.

This clonotype has at least ten counts. The chain links TRBV6-2 or TRBV6-3 to TRBJ2-5; D gene unclear. Trimming took 7 bases from V and 4 from J, leaving 13 bases between them. CDR1 is MNHEY and CDR2 is SVGEGT in the germline V gene. This CDR3 has 13 amino acids. This CDR3 is CASKPRYRETQYF. In nucleotides, the CDR3 is TGTGCCAGCAAACCCCGGTATCGAGAGACCCAGTACTTC.